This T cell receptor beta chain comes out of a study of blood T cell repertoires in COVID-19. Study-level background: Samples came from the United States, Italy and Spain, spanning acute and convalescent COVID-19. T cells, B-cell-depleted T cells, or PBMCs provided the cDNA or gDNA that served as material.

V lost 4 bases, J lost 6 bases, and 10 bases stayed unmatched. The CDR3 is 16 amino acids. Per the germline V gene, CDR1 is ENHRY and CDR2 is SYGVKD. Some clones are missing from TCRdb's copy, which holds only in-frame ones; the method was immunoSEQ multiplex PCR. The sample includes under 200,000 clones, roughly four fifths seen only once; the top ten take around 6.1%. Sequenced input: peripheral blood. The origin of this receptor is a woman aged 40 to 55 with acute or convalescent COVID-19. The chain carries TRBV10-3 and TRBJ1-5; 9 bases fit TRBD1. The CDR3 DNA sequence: TGTGCCATCAGTGCCATGGGACAGGGAACCGGTCAGCCCCAGCATTTT. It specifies CAISAMGQGTGQPQHF.